Given below is one T cell receptor beta chain in context. The sample comes from a study of T cell responses to AZD1222 COVID-19 vaccine. Repertoires were generated with immunoSEQ multiplex PCR, while TCRdb's copy carries only in-frame clones and drops some. This table holds 25,000 to 30,000 clones, around four fifths found once. The CDR3 has 14 amino acids. V was pared by 5 bases and J by 2 bases, with 12 bases between. Looked up from germline, CDR1 is SNHLY and CDR2 is FYNNEI. This TCR was sampled from an adult in good health. The V call is TRBV2, the J call TRBJ2-5; D may be TRBD2 (5 bases). The sequencing used peripheral blood, collected on day 0 of AZD1222 vaccination. CDR3: CASSKGLQQETQYF. The CDR3 region has the DNA TGTGCCAGCAGTAAAGGACTCCAACAAGAGACCCAGTACTTC.